A single sample is the source of the 26 T cell receptor beta chains below, sequenced in a study of CD8 T cells in Susac syndrome. Reverse transcription of roughly 0.5 to 1 ug RNA was carried out with random hexamers. Each CDR3 protein is one row after TCRdb ran MiXCR on the immunoSEQ multiplex PCR reads. The sample has more than 80,000 distinct CDR3 sequences; approximately 93% are singletons. The sample taken for sequencing was CD8+ T cells from PBMCs. These receptors were collected from a human donor with Susac syndrome.

The chain combines TRBV3-1 with TRBJ2-4, with 11 positions matching TRBD2. This CDR3 has 14 amino acids. Germline V lookup: CDR1 LGHDT, CDR2 YNNKEL (reference sequence). Trimming at V came to 6 bases and at J to 4 bases, leaving 2 bases not matched to a gene. The CDR3 DNA follows: TGTGCCAGCAGTCCTAGCGGGGGGAAAAACATTCAGTACTTC. It translates to CASSPSGGKNIQYF.

Here the CDR3 DNA reads TGTGCCAGCAGTTTAATGGGTGGTGGCTACACCTTC. This sequence encodes CASSLMGGGYTF. The chain has TRBV27 and TRBJ1-2; D gene ambiguous. Germline V gene sequence: CDR1 MNHEY, CDR2 SMNVEV (reference sequence). There are 12 residues in the CDR3. Trimming left V 2 bases short and J 7 bases short, with 8 bases between.

The chain is built from TRBV9 and TRBJ1-1; D remains ambiguous. The CDR3 sequence is 13 residues long. Germline V lookup: CDR1 SGDLS, CDR2 YYNGEE. V was pared by 4 bases and J by 5 bases, with 12 bases between. The CDR3 sequence is CASSPGTGTEAFF. The CDR3 coding sequence is TGTGCCAGCAGCCCCGGCACGGGGACTGAAGCTTTCTTT.

The chain joins TRBV7-8 to TRBJ2-5; the D gene is possibly TRBD1 (5 bases). This CDR3 is built from 13 residues. Germline assignment: CDR1 SGHVS and CDR2 FQNEAQ. Trimming stripped 5 bases from V and 3 bases from J, with 10 bases between. The CDR3 spells CASSRQSKETQYF. CDR3 DNA sequence: TGTGCCAGCAGCCGACAGAGCAAAGAGACCCAGTACTTC.

The chain carries TRBV20-1 and TRBJ1-4; D is possibly TRBD1 (6 bases). There are 15 residues in the CDR3. V lost 0 bases to trimming and J lost 3 bases, with 11 bases between them. The germline V gene has CDR1 DFQATT and CDR2 SNEGSKA (reference sequence). The CDR3 here is CSARDDGQPNEKLFF. As DNA, the CDR3 is TGCAGTGCTAGAGATGATGGACAGCCTAATGAAAAACTGTTTTTT.

This rearrangement joins TRBV2 to TRBJ2-1; 9 bases line up with TRBD2. The CDR3 sequence is 15 residues long. The ends lost 1 base at V and 6 bases at J; junction bases unmatched: 4. Germline assignment: CDR1 SNHLY and CDR2 FYNNEI. The CDR3 protein is CASSEGTSALNEQFF. The DNA of the CDR3 is TGTGCCAGCAGTGAAGGGACTAGCGCCCTCAATGAGCAGTTCTTC.

The chain couples TRBV4-1 to TRBJ2-4; TRBD2 agrees at 13 bases. This CDR3 is built from 17 residues. CDR1 MGHRA and CDR2 YSYEKL come from the germline V gene. V gave up 0 bases and J gave up 6 bases; unmatched junction bases: 5. CDR3 region: CASSQESLAGGGNIQYF. CDR3 sequence (DNA): TGCGCCAGCAGCCAAGAATCACTAGCGGGGGGGGGAAACATTCAGTACTTC.

V and J are TRBV3-1 and TRBJ2-2; 10 bases map to TRBD1. After removal of 4 bases from V and 3 bases from J, the junction contained 8 bases not matched to a gene. This CDR3 region has 17 residues. Germline CDR1 reads LGHDT; CDR2 reads YNNKEL (reference sequence). This CDR3 is CASSPLGQGPHTGELFF. CDR3 sequence (DNA): TGTGCCAGCAGCCCTCTGGGACAGGGGCCCCACACCGGGGAGCTGTTTTTT.

The chain carries TRBV5-1 and TRBJ2-7, with D unclear. This CDR3 contains 13 residues. Germline loops: CDR1 SGHRS, CDR2 YFSETQ. The V end lost 0 bases, the J end lost 5 bases, and 9 bases lay between the germline ends. In nucleotides, the CDR3 is TGCGCCAGCAGCTTGGGTAGTTTGGACGAGCAGTACTTC. Its translation is CASSLGSLDEQYF.

The V gene is TRBV6-6, the J gene TRBJ2-5; D gene unclear. This CDR3 is 15 amino acids long. V lost 0 bases to trimming and J lost 5 bases, with 13 bases between them. In germline, CDR1 is MNHNY, CDR2 SVGAGI (reference sequence). CDR3 loop: CASSYSSPLGETQYF. The DNA of the CDR3 is TGTGCCAGCAGTTACTCGTCCCCCCTCGGGGAGACCCAGTACTTC.

The CDR3 DNA follows: TGCGCCAGCAGTGAGTCAGGACAGGCCAATGAGCAGTTCTTC. Encoded protein: CASSESGQANEQFF. The chain is built from TRBV10-1 and TRBJ2-1; 7 bases match TRBD1. This CDR3 is 14 amino acids long. The germline V gene has CDR1 WNHNN and CDR2 SYGVQD (reference sequence). The J segment lost 6 bases and the V segment lost 0 bases, leaving 2 bases of the junction unmatched.

This chain links TRBV9 with TRBJ2-2; 9 positions match TRBD1. The germline V gene encodes CDR1 SGDLS and CDR2 YYNGEE. This CDR3 has 15 residues. V was clipped by 3 bases and J by 7 bases; unmatched bases: 7. The CDR3 DNA is TGTGCCAGCAGCGCCAGAGGACAGGGGAACGGGGAGCTGTTTTTT. It yields the protein CASSARGQGNGELFF.

The chain links TRBV9 to TRBJ2-6; D is unclear. This CDR3 has 17 residues. Trimming shortened V by 0 bases and J by 2 bases, and 12 bases separated the two germline ends. Germline loops: CDR1 SGDLS, CDR2 YYNGEE. Here the CDR3 reads CASSVGSSSTGANVLTF. CDR3 nucleotide sequence: TGTGCCAGCAGCGTAGGGAGCAGCTCTACTGGGGCCAACGTCCTGACTTTC.

The rearrangement uses TRBV4-1 and TRBJ2-5; 8 nucleotides line up with TRBD2. Germline V CDR1 and CDR2: MGHRA, YSYEKL. The CDR3 spans 15 residues. Trimming cost V 3 bases and J 4 bases; bases outside gene matches: 7. The CDR3 is CASSQDGGASETQYF. The CDR3 region has the DNA TGCGCCAGCAGCCAGGACGGGGGGGCCTCAGAGACCCAGTACTTC.

Written as DNA, the CDR3 is TGTGCCAGCAGCCAAGAACAGGGAGGAACTGAAGCTTTCTTT. This sequence encodes CASSQEQGGTEAFF. The rearrangement joins TRBV14 to TRBJ1-1; possibly TRBD1 for D (6 bases). V gave up 0 bases and J gave up 5 bases, with 10 bases separating them. The CDR3 is made up of 14 amino acids. The germline CDR1 and CDR2 sequences are SGHDN and FVKESK.

This CDR3 reads CASRAGTARTDTQYF. CDR3 in DNA: TGTGCCAGCCGAGCCGGGACAGCACGCACAGATACGCAGTATTTT. The genes are TRBV27 and TRBJ2-3, with 7 nucleotides matching TRBD1. The V segment lost 8 bases and the J segment 1 base; nucleotides outside the gene matches: 9. The germline V gene encodes CDR1 MNHEY and CDR2 SMNVEV (reference sequence). The CDR3 extends over 15 amino acids.

The genes are TRBV4-1 and TRBJ2-3; TRBD2 aligns across 10 bases. V was pared by 0 bases and J by 5 bases, with 11 bases of the junction left unmatched. The V gene's germline CDR1 is MGHRA and CDR2 YSYEKL. CDR3 length equals 18 residues. CDR3 loop: CASSQEGGAGGRGDTQYF. As DNA, the CDR3 is TGCGCCAGCAGCCAAGAGGGTGGAGCGGGGGGGCGGGGAGATACGCAGTATTTT.

The chain couples TRBV18 to TRBJ2-6; D unresolved. The CDR3 extends over 16 amino acids. Germline CDR1 reads KGHSH; CDR2 reads LQKENI. Trimming cost V 4 bases and J 0 bases, with 10 bases left between them. CDR3 residues: CASSHGPISGANVLTF. The CDR3 bases are TGTGCCAGCTCACACGGACCGATCTCTGGGGCCAACGTCCTGACTTTC.

The V and J genes are TRBV5-4 and TRBJ2-3; no clear D. Trimming removed 1 base from V and 4 bases from J, with 10 bases in between. The CDR3 consists of 14 residues. Germline V CDR1 and CDR2: SGHNT, YYREEE (reference sequence). CDR3 DNA sequence: TGTGCCAGCAGCTTGTTTGGATCTCCAGATACGCAGTATTTT. It is translated as CASSLFGSPDTQYF.

The V call is TRBV20-1, the J call TRBJ2-1; 8 bases are shared with TRBD2. The germline CDR1 and CDR2 sequences are DFQATT and SNEGSKA (reference sequence). This CDR3 contains 14 residues. The junction had 8 bases not matched to a gene; V was cut back by 3 bases and J by 7 bases. The CDR3 reads CSASTGGEGNEQFF. CDR3 DNA sequence: TGCAGTGCTAGCACGGGGGGGGAAGGGAATGAGCAGTTCTTC.

This chain uses TRBV4-1 with TRBJ2-5; possibly TRBD1 for D (6 bases). This CDR3 is built from 15 residues. V was shortened by 0 bases and J by 1 base, with 9 bases between the two germline ends. CDR1 and CDR2 from the germline V gene are MGHRA and YSYEKL. CDR3 sequence reads: CASSQEGAVQETQYF. The CDR3 nucleotides are TGCGCCAGCAGCCAAGAGGGGGCAGTCCAAGAGACCCAGTACTTC.

This chain joins TRBV4-1 and TRBJ2-1; 9 bases agree with TRBD2. This CDR3 spans 16 amino acids. CDR1 and CDR2 (germline): MGHRA, YSYEKL. V shed 0 bases, J shed 5 bases, and the junction held 5 bases outside the gene matches. CDR3 amino acids: CASSQDLAGRNNEQFF. The CDR3 coding sequence is TGCGCCAGCAGCCAAGATCTAGCGGGGAGAAACAATGAGCAGTTCTTC.

This chain joins TRBV2 and TRBJ2-7; D is possibly TRBD1 (5 bases). The ends were cut back, 2 bases at V and 11 bases at J, with 13 bases in the middle. This CDR3 has 12 residues. The germline CDR1 and CDR2 sequences are SNHLY and FYNNEI. The CDR3: CASSETRVWEYF. The CDR3 DNA reads TGTGCCAGCAGTGAAACCAGGGTATGGGAGTACTTC.

CDR3 sequence reads: CATSRAPGGFIYEQYF. The CDR3 DNA sequence: TGTGCCACCAGCAGAGCGCCAGGGGGCTTCATCTACGAGCAGTACTTC. This chain connects TRBV15 to TRBJ2-7, with 8 bases lining up with TRBD1. V lost 1 base, J lost 3 bases, and 8 bases stayed unmatched. The CDR3 is made up of 16 amino acids. The germline V gene encodes CDR1 LNHNV and CDR2 YYDKDF (reference sequence).

V is TRBV3-1 and J is TRBJ2-1; 7 bases are a match to TRBD2. With V trimmed by 7 bases and J by 4 bases, 7 bases remained unmatched. This CDR3 contains 14 residues. CDR1 and CDR2 from the germline V gene are LGHDT and YNNKEL (reference sequence). Here the CDR3 DNA reads TGTGCCAGCACCGGGGGGAGGGCGTACAATGAGCAGTTCTTC. Its protein product is CASTGGRAYNEQFF.

The chain is built from TRBV20-1 and TRBJ2-5; the match to TRBD2 covers 9 bases. Germline CDR1 and CDR2: DFQATT and SNEGSKA (reference sequence). J gave up 1 base and V 0 bases, and 9 bases lay outside the gene matches. CDR3 length: 17 amino acids. The DNA for the CDR3 is TGCAGTGCTAGAGATCAGTTAGCGGGGGCCCTCCAAGAGACCCAGTACTTC. It yields the protein CSARDQLAGALQETQYF.